The 21 T cell receptor beta chains below all came from one sample that was sequenced in a study of cytomegalovirus exposure and HLA in healthy donors (dated by TCRdb to 2017 to 2019). Library generation was performed with the immunoSEQ multiplex PCR assay. TCRdb limited this immuneACCESS table to in-frame rearrangements with V and J called. A share of clones is missing; checked studies link under half to unresolved V genes, and the rest is unexplained. The sample has 150,000 or so clones on record, approximately 86% of them singletons. The top ten clonotypes cover 20% to 25% of the sample. The material sequenced was PBMCs. These receptors were obtained from a man aged 18 to 35 in good health and CMV-seropositive.

The chain links TRBV18 to TRBJ2-3, with 8 bases lining up with TRBD2. J was trimmed by 3 bases and V by 8 bases; bases with no gene match: 7. The length of the CDR3 is 14 residues. From germline, CDR1 is KGHSH and CDR2 LQKENI. The DNA of the CDR3 is TGTGCCAGCGAATTAGCGGGAAGGACAGATACGCAGTATTTT. Protein sequence: CASELAGRTDTQYF.

The chain is built from TRBV27 and TRBJ2-7; TRBD1 agrees at 12 bases. Germline values: CDR1 MNHEY, CDR2 SMNVEV (reference sequence). This CDR3 region has 14 residues. J lost 5 bases, V lost 6 bases, and 5 bases had no gene match. The CDR3 here is CASSRGQGAHEQYF. The DNA for the CDR3 is TGTGCCAGCAGCCGGGGACAGGGGGCCCACGAGCAGTACTTC.

The chain is built from TRBV19 and TRBJ2-5, with 8 bases that match TRBD1. CDR1 and CDR2 from the germline V gene are LNHDA and SQIVND (reference sequence). The CDR3 has 15 amino acids. J was trimmed by 1 base and V by 1 base; bases with no gene match: 2. The CDR3 DNA reads as TGTGCCAGTAGTATAGGGACAGGGCCCCAAGAGACCCAGTACTTC. Translating it yields CASSIGTGPQETQYF.

This chain uses TRBV5-1 with TRBJ2-3; D perhaps matches TRBD2 (5 bases). This CDR3 is built from 18 residues. Between the trimmed V and J ends, which lost 3 bases and 2 bases, there was a span of 22 bases. Germline CDR1 reads SGHRS; CDR2 reads YFSETQ. CDR3 nucleotides: TGCGCCAGCAGCTCCCACCTTGTGACTACCGGATTCACAGATACGCAGTATTTT. This gives the protein CASSSHLVTTGFTDTQYF.

This clone occurred once. The chain is built from TRBV9 and TRBJ1-2; D is ambiguous. There are 13 residues in the CDR3. Looked up from germline, CDR1 is SGDLS and CDR2 is YYNGEE. V gave up 0 bases and J gave up 6 bases, with 9 bases separating them. CDR3 region: CASSVGGRDGYTF. CDR3 coding DNA: TGTGCCAGCAGCGTAGGAGGTAGAGATGGCTACACCTTC.

The chain combines TRBV5-8 with TRBJ1-1, with a possible D match to TRBD1 (5 bases). The CDR3 spans 15 residues. Germline CDR1 is SGHTS and CDR2 is YDEGEE. V was trimmed by 2 bases and J by 1 base, leaving 12 bases between them. The CDR3 protein is CASSLWGISNTEAFF. The CDR3 region has the DNA TGTGCCAGCAGCTTATGGGGCATTTCGAACACTGAAGCTTTCTTT.

This chain joins TRBV4-1 and TRBJ2-1; perhaps TRBD2 as D (5 bases). V lost 0 bases, J lost 5 bases, and 14 bases lay in between. Germline values: CDR1 MGHRA, CDR2 YSYEKL. The CDR3 runs 16 residues. This chain's CDR3 is CASSQDPLLGHNEQFF. In DNA form, the CDR3 reads TGCGCCAGCAGCCAAGATCCGTTACTAGGCCACAATGAGCAGTTCTTC.

In nucleotides, the CDR3 is TGTGCCAGCAGTGAATTGAGGGGAGGGGGTCATGGAGATACGCAGTATTTT. It yields the protein CASSELRGGGHGDTQYF. The chain carries TRBV25-1 and TRBJ2-3; weak D call: TRBD2 (7 bases). Germline V CDR1 and CDR2: MGHDK, SYGVNS. The CDR3 is made up of 17 amino acids. V was clipped by 1 base and J by 5 bases, with 19 bases between them.

This chain links TRBV6-1 with TRBJ1-1; 12 nucleotides match TRBD1. The V gene end was trimmed by 4 bases and the J gene end by 4 bases; junction bases not matched to a gene: 4. The CDR3 is made up of 15 amino acids. Germline V gives CDR1 MNHNS, CDR2 SASEGT. CDR3 amino acids: CASSVGDRGPTEAFF. Written as DNA, the CDR3 is TGTGCCAGCAGTGTGGGGGACAGGGGGCCCACTGAAGCTTTCTTT.

This chain links TRBV30 with TRBJ2-2; 8 positions agree with TRBD1. Trimming cost V 2 bases and J 6 bases; bases outside gene matches: 20. The CDR3 extends over 19 amino acids. Germline CDR1 GTSNPN, CDR2 SVGIG (reference sequence). CDR3 amino acids: CAWSPRERKRQGAAGELFF. CDR3 bases: TGTGCCTGGAGTCCCCGGGAACGGAAACGGCAGGGGGCAGCCGGGGAGCTGTTTTTT.

The chain is built from TRBV27 and TRBJ1-2; TRBD1 matches 7 bases. V was clipped by 6 bases and J by 0 bases; unmatched bases: 7. Per germline, CDR1 MNHEY and CDR2 SMNVEV (reference sequence). The CDR3 is made up of 15 amino acids. This CDR3 is CASSLGTEPNYGYTF. CDR3 bases: TGTGCCAGCAGCCTGGGGACAGAACCTAACTATGGCTACACCTTC.

The chain is built from TRBV30 and TRBJ2-4, with 9 bases that match TRBD1. Germline V CDR1 and CDR2: GTSNPN, SVGIG (reference sequence). The CDR3 totals 14 residues. After removal of 1 base from V and 6 bases from J, the junction contained 4 bases not matched to a gene. CDR3 sequence reads: CAWSARGQGNIQYF. The CDR3 DNA reads TGTGCCTGGAGTGCCAGGGGACAGGGAAACATTCAGTACTTC.

The rearrangement joins TRBV6-5 to TRBJ1-2; 7 nucleotides agree with TRBD1. V shed 4 bases and J 4 bases; nucleotides not matched to a gene: 9. Per the germline V gene, CDR1 is MNHEY and CDR2 is SVGAGI. CDR3 length: 15 residues. CDR3 residues: CASSFTTGPLYGYTF. The CDR3 nucleotides read TGTGCCAGCAGTTTTACGACAGGGCCCCTCTATGGCTACACCTTC.

The V call is TRBV19, the J call TRBJ1-2; a possible D gene is TRBD1 (6 bases). V shed 3 bases and J shed 4 bases, with 15 bases lying between them. Germline V lookup: CDR1 LNHDA, CDR2 SQIVND (reference sequence). CDR3 size: 15 residues. The CDR3 loop reads CASSMSLGAGYGYTF. The DNA of the CDR3 is TGTGCCAGTAGTATGAGTCTGGGGGCGGGCTATGGCTACACCTTC. Complete variable domain (other parts from reference TRBV19 and TRBJ1-2): DGGITQSPKYLFRKEGQNVTLSCEQNLNHDAMYWYRQDPGQGLRLIYYSQIVNDFQKGDIAEGYSVSREKKESFPLTVTSAQKNPTAFYLCASSMSLGAGYGYTFGSGTRLTVV.

This chain links TRBV7-2 with TRBJ2-3, with TRBD1 identical over 7 bases. Trimming cost V 5 bases and J 4 bases; bases outside gene matches: 9. Germline CDR1 and CDR2: SGHTA and FQGNSA. CDR3 size: 15 residues. The CDR3 loop is CASSAKGQVPDTQYF. The CDR3 DNA sequence: TGTGCCAGCAGCGCCAAAGGACAGGTCCCAGATACGCAGTATTTT.

J is TRBJ2-3 and V is TRBV30; 10 positions agree with TRBD1. CDR1 is GTSNPN, CDR2 SVGIG, per germline (reference sequence). Losses at the gene ends were 5 bases for V and 6 bases for J; bases not matched to a gene: 11. The CDR3 length is 15 residues. CDR3 DNA sequence: TGTGCCTGGGGCCCGGGACAGGGGATGTCCGATACGCAGTATTTT. Protein sequence: CAWGPGQGMSDTQYF.

The chain has TRBV4-3 and TRBJ2-3; 11 nucleotides agree with TRBD2. Germline V gene data show CDR1 as LGHNA and CDR2 as YSLEER. The ends lost 0 bases at V and 0 bases at J; junction bases unmatched: 8. The CDR3 has 19 amino acids. The CDR3 spells CASSQDAPVAGGSTDTQYF. DNA of the CDR3: TGCGCCAGCAGCCAAGACGCCCCTGTAGCGGGGGGGAGCACAGATACGCAGTATTTT.

The chain links TRBV27 to TRBJ1-1, with D hard to call. CDR1 is MNHEY and CDR2 is SMNVEV in the germline V gene (reference sequence). The CDR3 sequence is 13 residues long. Trimming took 2 bases from V and 5 from J, leaving 9 bases between them. CDR3 loop: CASSLTSGTEAFF. As DNA, the CDR3 is TGTGCCAGCAGTTTAACCAGCGGGACTGAAGCTTTCTTT.

CDR3 loop: CSVRGRSYEQYF. The CDR3 DNA follows: TGCAGCGTTCGGGGGAGGTCCTACGAGCAGTACTTC. J is TRBJ2-7 and V is TRBV29-1, with D possibly matching TRBD2 (6 bases). Germline CDR1 is SQVTM and CDR2 is ANQGSEA. The V end lost 5 bases, the J end lost 1 base, and 9 bases lay between the germline ends. The CDR3 sequence is 12 residues long.

The chain combines TRBV7-2 with TRBJ2-3; D not certain. Germline V gene lookup returns CDR1 SGHTA and CDR2 FQGNSA. The CDR3 extends over 13 amino acids. Between the trimmed V and J ends, which lost 1 base and 4 bases, there was a span of 6 bases. CDR3 sequence: CASSLVGSDTQYF. The CDR3 nucleotides read TGTGCCAGCAGCTTAGTCGGGTCAGATACGCAGTATTTT. Filled out from reference TRBV7-2 and TRBJ2-3, the complete variable domain reads GAGVSQSPSNKVTEKGKDVELRCDPISGHTALYWYRQSLGQGLEFLIYFQGNSAPDKSGLPSDRFSAERTGGSVSTLTIQRTQQEDSAVYLCASSLVGSDTQYFGPGTRLTVL.

V and J are TRBV25-1 and TRBJ1-1; D unresolved. The V end was cut by 5 bases, the J end by 2 bases, with 6 bases between. The CDR3 totals 12 residues. Germline CDR1 reads MGHDK; CDR2 reads SYGVNS. Here the CDR3 reads CASSNLNTEAFF. The CDR3 nucleotides are TGTGCCAGCAGTAATTTAAACACTGAAGCTTTCTTT.